The clone carrying this TCR beta chain has a handful of counts. Its target is not known. The data were taken from a study of blood T cells in healthy people across ages. Study findings and constraints: One million T cells yielded diversity estimates that were considered underestimates.

Isolation per sample recovered at least 7 million PBMCs. Using a J-beta primer mix together with a sample-barcoded 5' primer, a second PCR was run for 7 to 11 cycles. TCRdb called the 5' RACE reads again in MiXCR, with one record for every CDR3 protein. The data show about 760,000 distinct CDR3 sequences, roughly 25% seen once. The data were also submitted as part of a second study, on T cells of mothers and their children. This second study says: Material was donated by three healthy Caucasian mothers and their six children.

The sequence was obtained from a boy aged 10-17 years in good health. Sequencing was done on a sample of blood.

CDR3 nucleotides: TGTGCCACCAGCAGAGAAGGGCGGAATAATGAAAAACTGTTTTTT. It translates to CATSREGRNNEKLFF. The chain uses TRBV15 and TRBJ1-4; D gene ambiguous. CDR1 and CDR2 from the germline V gene are LNHNV and YYDKDF (reference sequence). The CDR3 is made up of 15 amino acids. V shed 0 bases and J shed 4 bases, with 9 bases lying between them. The full variable domain, with the rest looked up from reference TRBV15 and TRBJ1-4, is DAMVIQNPRYQVTQFGKPVTLSCSQTLNHNVMYWYQQKSSQAPKLLFHYYDKDFNNEADTPDNFQSRRPNTSFCFLDIRSPGLGDTAMYLCATSREGRNNEKLFFGSGTQLSVL.